The rows below give T cell receptor beta chains drawn from one sample of a study of blood T cell repertoires in COVID-19. The table came from immunoSEQ multiplex PCR; TCRdb's copy has only in-frame clones and leaves some out. The sample contains 310,000 or so clones, around 86% of which appear only once. The sequenced sample was peripheral blood. Receptor source: a woman aged 30 to 39 who had recovered from COVID-19. The conserved cysteine and the conserved F or W are not part of the CDR3 here. Each record gives: D gene, clone size, V gene, CDR3 protein. The D gene is left open where the match is weak. Clone size is not always given. Where it is, it says once, few, many or a class for expanded clones.

D gene: TRBD2; clone size: .; V gene: TRBV6-1; CDR3 protein: ASSDVGLVQETQY
D gene: .; clone size: .; V gene: TRBV2; CDR3 protein: ASNGGGRYNEQF
D gene: .; clone size: .; V gene: TRBV19; CDR3 protein: ASSYGAGANVLT
D gene: .; clone size: .; V gene: TRBV24-1; CDR3 protein: ATSDPAGETQY
D gene: TRBD2; clone size: .; V gene: TRBV5-1; CDR3 protein: ASREGLADSYNEQF
D gene: .; clone size: .; V gene: TRBV19; CDR3 protein: ASSIVAGREQY
D gene: .; clone size: .; V gene: TRBV5-4; CDR3 protein: ASSLEPGSIDGYT
D gene: TRBD2; clone size: .; V gene: TRBV2; CDR3 protein: ASSGRLAGTDTQY
D gene: TRBD1; clone size: few; V gene: TRBV28; CDR3 protein: ASRGQGGYEQY
D gene: .; clone size: .; V gene: TRBV18; CDR3 protein: ASSPAGLGETQY
D gene: TRBD2; clone size: .; V gene: TRBV28; CDR3 protein: ASSSWTRIYEQF
D gene: .; clone size: once; V gene: TRBV4-3; CDR3 protein: ASSQDLTGEGYEQY
D gene: .; clone size: .; V gene: TRBV28; CDR3 protein: ASSKMTESSPLH
D gene: TRBD2; clone size: .; V gene: TRBV11-2; CDR3 protein: ASSITGTSSYNEQF
D gene: TRBD1; clone size: .; V gene: TRBV5-6; CDR3 protein: ASSGDRGQVFSLNTEAF
D gene: TRBD2; clone size: .; V gene: TRBV5-1; CDR3 protein: ASTTSGSSNEQF
D gene: .; clone size: .; V gene: TRBV4-3; CDR3 protein: ASSQGSGVGNEQF
D gene: TRBD1; clone size: .; V gene: TRBV5-1; CDR3 protein: ASSTRQGAEGYT
D gene: TRBD1; clone size: .; V gene: TRBV6-6; CDR3 protein: ASSRDSPSYGYT
D gene: .; clone size: .; V gene: TRBV28; CDR3 protein: ASSFTHRRTIDSNQPQH
D gene: .; clone size: .; V gene: TRBV18; CDR3 protein: ASSPTTGEETQY
D gene: .; clone size: .; V gene: TRBV7-9; CDR3 protein: ASSLAVPGTGNTIY
D gene: .; clone size: .; V gene: TRBV7-6; CDR3 protein: ASSLLGQIPTNTGELF
D gene: .; clone size: .; V gene: TRBV29-1; CDR3 protein: SVPSEAGEQY
D gene: .; clone size: .; V gene: TRBV7-2; CDR3 protein: ASSSTSRGTDTQY
D gene: TRBD1; clone size: .; V gene: TRBV7-8; CDR3 protein: ASSLGTGAIIVSGYT
D gene: .; clone size: once; V gene: TRBV5-4; CDR3 protein: ASSLEGQEREAF
D gene: .; clone size: once; V gene: TRBV7-9; CDR3 protein: ASSLGQSSGNTIY
D gene: .; clone size: once; V gene: TRBV12-3/TRBV12-4; CDR3 protein: ASSLFNNEQF
D gene: .; clone size: .; V gene: TRBV5-4; CDR3 protein: ASSKPGVSGNTIY
D gene: .; clone size: .; V gene: TRBV27; CDR3 protein: ASSLGGANQPQH
D gene: TRBD2; clone size: .; V gene: TRBV10-2; CDR3 protein: ASSELRGGLTDTQY
D gene: TRBD2; clone size: .; V gene: TRBV30; CDR3 protein: AWSLRGGSETQY
D gene: .; clone size: .; V gene: TRBV5-4; CDR3 protein: ASSFKPREVAF
D gene: TRBD1; clone size: once; V gene: TRBV6-1; CDR3 protein: ASSEQTGGGETQY
D gene: .; clone size: .; V gene: TRBV28; CDR3 protein: ASSPGGNTIY
D gene: TRBD1; clone size: .; V gene: TRBV4-2; CDR3 protein: ASSIRTGNEKLF
D gene: .; clone size: .; V gene: TRBV30; CDR3 protein: AWSDPSKTGGNEKLF
D gene: .; clone size: .; V gene: TRBV19; CDR3 protein: ASSIGLGGETQY
D gene: TRBD2; clone size: .; V gene: TRBV18; CDR3 protein: ASSQGNLAGGTPYEQY
D gene: TRBD2; clone size: .; V gene: TRBV5-1; CDR3 protein: ASSLNGLGEETQY